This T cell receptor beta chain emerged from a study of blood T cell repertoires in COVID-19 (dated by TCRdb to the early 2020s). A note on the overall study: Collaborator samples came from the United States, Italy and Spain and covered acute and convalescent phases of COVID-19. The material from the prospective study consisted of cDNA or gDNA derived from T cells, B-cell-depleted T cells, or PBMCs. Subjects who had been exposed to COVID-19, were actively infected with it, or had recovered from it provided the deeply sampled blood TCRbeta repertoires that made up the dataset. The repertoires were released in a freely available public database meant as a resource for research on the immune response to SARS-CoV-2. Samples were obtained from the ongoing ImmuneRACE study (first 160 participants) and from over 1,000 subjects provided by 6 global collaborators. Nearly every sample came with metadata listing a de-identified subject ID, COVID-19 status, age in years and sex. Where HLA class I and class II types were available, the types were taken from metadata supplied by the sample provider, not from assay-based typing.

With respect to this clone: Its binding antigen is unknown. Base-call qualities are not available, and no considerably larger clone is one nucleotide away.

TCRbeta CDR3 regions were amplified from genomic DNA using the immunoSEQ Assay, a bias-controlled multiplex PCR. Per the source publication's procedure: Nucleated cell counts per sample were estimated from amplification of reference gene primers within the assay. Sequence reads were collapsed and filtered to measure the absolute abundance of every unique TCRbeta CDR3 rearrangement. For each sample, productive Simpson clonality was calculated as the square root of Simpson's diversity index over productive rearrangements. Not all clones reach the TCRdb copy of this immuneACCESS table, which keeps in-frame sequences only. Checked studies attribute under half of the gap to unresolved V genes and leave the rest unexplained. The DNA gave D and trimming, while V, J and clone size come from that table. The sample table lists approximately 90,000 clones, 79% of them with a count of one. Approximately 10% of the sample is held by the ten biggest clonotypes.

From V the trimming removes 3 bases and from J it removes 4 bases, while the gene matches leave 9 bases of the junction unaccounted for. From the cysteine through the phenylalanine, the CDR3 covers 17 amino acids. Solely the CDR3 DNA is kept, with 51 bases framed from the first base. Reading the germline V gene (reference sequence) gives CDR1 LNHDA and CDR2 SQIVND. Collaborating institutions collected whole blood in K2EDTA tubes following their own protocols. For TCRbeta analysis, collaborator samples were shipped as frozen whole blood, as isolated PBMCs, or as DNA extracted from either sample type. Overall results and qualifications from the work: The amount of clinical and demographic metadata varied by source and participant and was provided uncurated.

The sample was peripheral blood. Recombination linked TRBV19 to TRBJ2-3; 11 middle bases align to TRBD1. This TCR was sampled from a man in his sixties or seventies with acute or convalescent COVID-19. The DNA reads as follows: TGTGCCAGTAGTATGGGCATGGGACAGGGGGATCCAGATACGCAGTATTTT. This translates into CASSMGMGQGDPDTQYF.